This TCR beta chain was profiled in a study of STAT3 mutations in large granular lymphocyte leukemia. Turning to the study itself: Roughly half of the longitudinally sequenced T-LGLL patients carried detectable canonical activating STAT3 mutations.

Germline V gives CDR1 SGHTS, CDR2 YDEGEE. The CDR3 is made up of 15 amino acids. The V end was cut by 3 bases, the J end by 4 bases, with 16 bases between. Study-wide results and caveats: In T-cell large granular lymphocyte leukemia, about half of patients showed multiple immunodominant subclonotypes. Clonal expansion was inferred from samples taken at other timepoints.

As regards this clone: What it binds is unknown.

TCRdb's copy holds only in-frame clones and misses some; the assay was immunoSEQ multiplex PCR. The sample contains about 12,000 clones, about 90% of which appear only once. Sequencing was carried out using PBMCs. The chain recombines TRBV5-8 with TRBJ2-5; TRBD1 or TRBD2 may be the D gene (5 bases each). The TCR sequence derives from a human donor with T large granular lymphocyte leukemia. Some clones in this sample may be carry-over from other donors' samples. The DNA of the CDR3 is TGTGCCAGCAGCTATGGGACGTTCGTTGGAGAGACCCAGTACTTC. This encodes CASSYGTFVGETQYF.